This T cell receptor (beta chain) was recorded in a study of blood T cell repertoires in COVID-19. At the level of the study: The origin of the acute and convalescent COVID-19 samples was the United States, Italy and Spain. Sample material is recorded as cDNA or gDNA derived from T cells, B-cell-depleted T cells, or PBMCs.

The CDR3 sequence is 16 residues long. Germline CDR1 reads MNHEY; CDR2 reads SVGEGT. Trimming removed 5 bases from V and 4 bases from J; junction bases left unmatched: 8. Clones were sequenced by immunoSEQ multiplex PCR, and TCRdb holds only the in-frame ones, with some missing. The top ten hold 4.5% to 6% of the sample, which has around 250,000 clones, 85% seen once. The gene calls are TRBV6-2 or TRBV6-3 and TRBJ1-5, with 10 bases fitting TRBD1. The source material was peripheral blood. This TCR came from a middle-aged man with active or convalescent COVID-19. As DNA, the CDR3 is TGTGCCAGCAGTCGACAGGGGGCTTTGGTTAATCAGCCCCAGCATTTT. The encoded protein is CASSRQGALVNQPQHF.